The 25 T cell receptor beta chains reported below all come from one sample, sequenced in a study of blood T cell repertoires in COVID-19. Repertoires were generated with immunoSEQ multiplex PCR, while TCRdb's copy carries only in-frame clones and drops some. The sample yields 150,000 to 200,000 clones, roughly 80% seen once. Sequencing was performed on PBMCs or T cells enriched from blood (not recorded which). All receptors come from a man in his forties or fifties who had recovered from COVID-19.

This clone was found once. The rearrangement links TRBV6-5 to TRBJ2-3; 8 bases are shared with TRBD1. The CDR3 runs to 15 residues. Unmatched junction bases numbered 9, after V lost 6 bases and J lost 4 bases. Germline lookup yields CDR1 MNHEY and CDR2 SVGAGI. Here the CDR3 DNA reads TGTGCCAGCAGCTACGCAGGGGGCGCATCAGATACGCAGTATTTT. It specifies CASSYAGGASDTQYF.

This sequence joins TRBV14 and TRBJ1-3; D perhaps matches TRBD1 (6 bases). Trimming removed 4 bases from V and 2 bases from J, with 18 bases in between. This CDR3 has 17 amino acids. CDR1 is SGHDN and CDR2 is FVKESK in the germline V gene. CDR3 sequence: CASSRGGGLRAGNTIYF. The CDR3 DNA follows: TGTGCCAGCAGCCGAGGGGGGGGACTGAGGGCTGGAAACACCATATATTTT.

This clone appeared a few times. The V gene is TRBV30, the J gene TRBJ2-1; TRBD1 is a possible D gene (6 bases). Germline CDR1 is GTSNPN and CDR2 is SVGIG (reference sequence). The CDR3 covers 15 residues. V was trimmed by 4 bases and J by 0 bases, leaving 13 bases between them. The DNA for the CDR3 is TGTGCCTGGATCCGACAGGAGAGCTCCTACAATGAGCAGTTCTTC. Its translation is CAWIRQESSYNEQFF.

V gene TRBV6-5 combines with J gene TRBJ1-1, with 8 bases fitting TRBD1. This CDR3 spans 14 amino acids. Germline CDR1 and CDR2: MNHEY and SVGAGI. With 7 bases clipped from V and 0 bases from J, the junction kept 4 bases outside the gene matches. The DNA for the CDR3 is TGTGCCAGCACCTGGACAGGGTTGAACACTGAAGCTTTCTTT. It is translated as CASTWTGLNTEAFF.

V is TRBV9 and J is TRBJ2-1, with TRBD1 matching over 10 bases. Trimming took 0 bases from V and 4 from J; bases not matched to a gene: 10. The CDR3 length is 18 residues. The germline CDR1 and CDR2 sequences are SGDLS and YYNGEE. CDR3 amino acids: CASSVEPDRGRRYNEQFF. The DNA for the CDR3 is TGTGCCAGCAGCGTAGAGCCCGACAGGGGGCGAAGGTACAATGAGCAGTTCTTC.

The chain recombines TRBV2 with TRBJ1-5; 8 bases match TRBD1. Germline trimming cut 5 bases from V and 4 bases from J; bases unmatched to any gene: 7. The CDR3 extends over 15 amino acids. From germline, CDR1 is SNHLY and CDR2 FYNNEI. The CDR3 DNA is TGTGCCAGCAGTCCCATACAGGGGGGAAATCAGCCCCAGCATTTT. As protein: CASSPIQGGNQPQHF.

The chain uses TRBV5-4 and TRBJ2-1, with 9 bases identical to TRBD1. The CDR3 has 15 residues. The germline V gene encodes CDR1 SGHNT and CDR2 YYREEE (reference sequence). V shed 4 bases and J 7 bases; nucleotides not matched to a gene: 9. CDR3: CASSTGQGFVNEQFF. The CDR3 DNA reads as TGTGCCAGCAGCACGGGACAGGGATTTGTGAATGAGCAGTTCTTC. Complete variable domain (other parts from reference TRBV5-4 and TRBJ2-1): ETGVTQSPTHLIKTRGQQVTLRCSSQSGHNTVSWYQQALGQGPQFIFQYYREEENGRGNFPPRFSGLQFPNYSSELNVNALELDDSALYLCASSTGQGFVNEQFFGPGTRLTVL.

The rearrangement uses TRBV19 and TRBJ2-7; 9 bases are a match to TRBD2. This CDR3 comprises 17 residues. V was pared by 5 bases and J by 2 bases, with 13 bases of the junction left unmatched. Germline V gene lookup returns CDR1 LNHDA and CDR2 SQIVND (reference sequence). The CDR3 sequence: CASSYLRSSGAAYEQYF. CDR3 bases: TGTGCCAGTAGTTATCTCCGATCTAGCGGGGCCGCCTACGAGCAGTACTTC.

This clone was picked up one time. This chain connects TRBV30 to TRBJ1-1; no clear D. CDR3 length equals 13 residues. The germline CDR1 and CDR2 sequences are GTSNPN and SVGIG (reference sequence). Trimming cost V 2 bases and J 3 bases, with 10 bases left between them. CDR3 sequence reads: CAWSPLRDTEAFF. The CDR3 nucleotides are TGTGCCTGGAGTCCTCTGCGGGACACTGAAGCTTTCTTT.

This clone was observed a handful of times. The chain recombines TRBV19 with TRBJ1-1; TRBD1 aligns across 7 bases. CDR3 size: 13 residues. J lost 7 bases, V lost 4 bases, and 6 bases had no gene match. CDR1 LNHDA and CDR2 SQIVND come from the germline V gene (reference sequence). This chain's CDR3 is CASSTRQGLEAFF. Written as DNA, the CDR3 is TGTGCCAGTAGTACCAGACAGGGCCTTGAAGCTTTCTTT.

This rearrangement joins TRBV7-9 to TRBJ1-2; the D gene is possibly TRBD1 (5 bases). Germline CDR1 SEHNR, CDR2 FQNEAQ (reference sequence). Trimming cost V 2 bases and J 4 bases, with 8 bases left between them. This CDR3 has 13 amino acids. CDR3 coding DNA: TGTGCCAGCAGCTTAAGCCAGGGCTATGGCTACACCTTC. Translation: CASSLSQGYGYTF.

This clone was recorded only once. V is TRBV18 and J is TRBJ1-1; D is perhaps TRBD1 (5 bases). This CDR3 is 15 amino acids long. V was trimmed by 1 base and J by 0 bases, leaving 9 bases between them. Germline CDR1 is KGHSH and CDR2 is LQKENI. CDR3 residues: CASSPLETVNTEAFF. CDR3 DNA: TGTGCCAGCTCACCACTGGAGACAGTGAACACTGAAGCTTTCTTT.

The chain employs TRBV4-3 and TRBJ1-1, with 7 bases matching TRBD1. Unmatched junction bases numbered 10, after V lost 0 bases and J lost 0 bases. Germline V lookup: CDR1 LGHNA, CDR2 YSLEER. CDR3 size: 18 residues. The CDR3: CASSQDLRQGNMNTEAFF. The DNA of the CDR3 is TGCGCCAGCAGCCAAGATCTTCGACAGGGAAATATGAACACTGAAGCTTTCTTT.

V gene TRBV28 combines with J gene TRBJ1-2; possible D gene TRBD1, 5 bases. This CDR3 has 15 amino acids. The V end was cut by 1 base, the J end by 9 bases, with 18 bases between. From germline, CDR1 is MDHEN and CDR2 SYDVKM. The DNA for the CDR3 is TGTGCCAGCAGTTTATATGACAGCTCATCCTTCCGCTACACCTTC. Amino acids: CASSLYDSSSFRYTF.

V gene TRBV28 combines with J gene TRBJ2-3; weak D call: TRBD1 (7 bases). CDR3 length: 15 residues. CDR1 and CDR2 from the germline V gene are MDHEN and SYDVKM. V lost 0 bases, J lost 4 bases, and 11 bases lay in between. The CDR3 region has the DNA TGTGCCAGCAGTTTATGGCAGGGGGGCCCAGATACGCAGTATTTT. It is translated as CASSLWQGGPDTQYF.

The J gene is TRBJ1-2, the V gene TRBV7-9, with TRBD1 matching over 11 bases. Trimming removed 8 bases from V and 1 base from J; junction bases left unmatched: 0. Looked up from germline, CDR1 is SEHNR and CDR2 is FQNEAQ (reference sequence). The CDR3 sequence is 13 residues long. The CDR3 protein is CASGTGGNYGYTF. In DNA form, the CDR3 reads TGTGCCAGCGGGACAGGGGGTAACTATGGCTACACCTTC. Complete variable domain (other parts from reference TRBV7-9 and TRBJ1-2): DTGVSQNPRHKITKRGQNVTFRCDPISEHNRLYWYRQTLGQGPEFLTYFQNEAQLEKSRLLSDRFSAERPKGSFSTLEIQRTEQGDSAMYLCASGTGGNYGYTFGSGTRLTVV.

The chain is built from TRBV11-3 and TRBJ2-7, with 7 nucleotides matching TRBD2. Germline V gives CDR1 SGHNT, CDR2 YENEEA. V lost 1 base to trimming and J lost 1 base; unmatched junction nucleotides: 1. This CDR3 spans 14 amino acids. The CDR3 sequence: CASSLGTRSYEQYF. The CDR3 bases are TGTGCCAGCAGCTTAGGGACTAGATCCTACGAGCAGTACTTC.

The CDR3 sequence is CASSISGTTEAFF. DNA of the CDR3: TGTGCCAGTAGTATCTCTGGCACCACTGAAGCTTTCTTT. The chain employs TRBV19 and TRBJ1-1; D ambiguous. CDR1 and CDR2 from the germline V gene are LNHDA and SQIVND (reference sequence). This CDR3 has 13 amino acids. Trimming stripped 3 bases from V and 4 bases from J, with 9 bases between.

The chain uses TRBV27 and TRBJ2-5; 11 positions match TRBD2. The length of the CDR3 is 15 residues. Trimming took 1 base from V and 5 from J; bases not matched to a gene: 3. Germline V CDR1 and CDR2: MNHEY, SMNVEV (reference sequence). The CDR3 DNA follows: TGTGCCAGCAGTTTATTTAGGACTAGCGGGGAGACCCAGTACTTC. Translating gives CASSLFRTSGETQYF.

This chain uses TRBV28 with TRBJ2-7; D gene unclear. Trimming cost V 1 base and J 1 base, with 5 bases left between them. From germline, CDR1 is MDHEN and CDR2 SYDVKM. The CDR3 has 13 amino acids. The CDR3 loop is CASSLSSSYEQYF. In DNA, the CDR3 is TGTGCCAGCAGTTTATCTAGTTCCTACGAGCAGTACTTC.

The V and J genes are TRBV6-5 and TRBJ1-5, with a weak D call TRBD1 (6 bases). Per the germline V gene, CDR1 is MNHEY and CDR2 is SVGAGI. Trimming took off 3 bases at V and 5 bases at J, with 11 bases between the two ends. This CDR3 spans 14 amino acids. In nucleotides, the CDR3 is TGTGCCAGCAGTTATAGGGGGGGCCATCAGCCCCAGCATTTT. Its protein is CASSYRGGHQPQHF.

The V and J genes are TRBV5-4 and TRBJ2-6; 7 bases are a match to TRBD1. V lost 3 bases, J lost 2 bases, and 8 bases stayed unmatched. The CDR3 has 17 amino acids. Per the germline V gene, CDR1 is SGHNT and CDR2 is YYREEE (reference sequence). CDR3 bases: TGTGCCAGCAGCTCAGGACAGGTCGTTACTGGGGCCAACGTCCTGACTTTC. This encodes CASSSGQVVTGANVLTF.

V gene TRBV7-9 combines with J gene TRBJ1-6; D perhaps matches TRBD1 (5 bases). Deletions cut 4 bases from V and 7 bases from J, with 14 bases between. Germline loops: CDR1 SEHNR, CDR2 FQNEAQ (reference sequence). This CDR3 has 15 amino acids. The DNA for the CDR3 is TGTGCCAGCAGCTCCCAAGCAGGGATGAATTCACCCCTCCACTTT. Translated: CASSSQAGMNSPLHF.

The rearrangement joins TRBV19 to TRBJ2-1, with TRBD2 identical over 10 bases. J gave up 3 bases and V 7 bases, and 9 bases lay outside the gene matches. There are 16 residues in the CDR3. The germline gives CDR1 LNHDA, CDR2 SQIVND (reference sequence). The chain's CDR3 is CASTSTGLADYNEQFF. The CDR3 coding sequence is TGTGCCAGTACCTCAACCGGACTAGCGGACTACAATGAGCAGTTCTTC.

This clone was counted a few times. This rearrangement joins TRBV7-8 to TRBJ2-1; 9 bases fit TRBD2. V trimming: 1 base; J trimming: 7 bases; junction bases outside the gene matches: 5. The CDR3 contains 15 residues. Germline V gene sequence: CDR1 SGHVS, CDR2 FQNEAQ. The CDR3 coding sequence is TGTGCCAGCAGCTTAGGTAGCGGGAGCTTGAATGAGCAGTTCTTC. Translating gives CASSLGSGSLNEQFF.